This is a list of T cell receptor beta chains from one sample in a study of yellow fever vaccine responses in identical twins. TCRdb re-called the RT-PCR reads with MiXCR, one entry per CDR3 protein. Counted here are 2,000 to 3,000 distinct CDR3 sequences, 70% to 85% occurring once; the ten biggest clones make up roughly a tenth. The sample was T cells from blood (PBMCs), unsorted or a sorted subset (not recorded which), taken before or after yellow fever vaccination (not recorded which). The receptors here all came from a female donor who received the yellow fever vaccine. Both conserved end residues are part of each CDR3. D genes are given only for firm matches.

d_call,v_call,j_call,cdr3_aa
TRBD2,TRBV6-1,TRBJ2-1,CASSEAMGGRGEQFF
.,TRBV15,TRBJ2-1,CATESPAGSYNEQFF
.,TRBV24-1,TRBJ1-2,CATSGKGRYGYTF
.,TRBV11-1,TRBJ2-1,CASRLGGRHNEQFF
.,TRBV7-9,TRBJ1-1,CASRRGSMNTEAFF
.,TRBV4-3,TRBJ1-6,CASSQGIGSGSPLHF
.,TRBV6-2/TRBV6-3,TRBJ2-1,CASSYSTVPYSVQFF
TRBD1,TRBV27,TRBJ2-7,CASSPHEKKTGIVYEQYF
TRBD2,TRBV4-2,TRBJ2-7,CASSQIGTSGNREQYF
.,TRBV7-9,TRBJ2-3,CATVPTDTQYF
.,TRBV11-3,TRBJ1-5,CASSRWTGNQPQHF
.,TRBV20-1,TRBJ2-2,CSAIEQTNTGELFF
TRBD2,TRBV2,TRBJ2-5,CASGGSRVTQYF
.,TRBV5-2,TRBJ1-1,CASNRQGWGTEAFF
.,TRBV6-1,TRBJ1-2,CASRHPAGNYGYTF
.,TRBV9,TRBJ1-2,CASSVASLDGYTF
.,TRBV11-2,TRBJ2-5,CASSLEKIQETQYF
.,TRBV5-4,TRBJ1-1,CASSLARDNEAFF
.,TRBV11-1,TRBJ2-4,CASRDGLNKNIQYF
.,TRBV4-1,TRBJ1-1,CASTSGVMNTEAFF